Below are 6 T cell receptor beta chains sequenced from a single sample in a study of blood T cell repertoires in COVID-19. Libraries were prepared by immunoSEQ multiplex PCR; TCRdb keeps only in-frame clonotypes and omits some of them. The sample includes roughly 110,000 clones, 85% seen only once; the top ten take approximately 13%. The specimen was peripheral blood. The receptors come from a human donor in a cohort sampled during active COVID-19.

This sequence joins TRBV4-2 and TRBJ1-6, with D uncertain. V lost 6 bases, J lost 12 bases, and 15 bases lay in between. Per the germline V gene, CDR1 is LGHNA and CDR2 is YNFKEQ. CDR3 length: 13 amino acids. As DNA, the CDR3 is TGTGCCAGCAGGGCCTCGAGCGAAGTACCCCTCCACTTT. Translation gives CASRASSEVPLHF.

V gene TRBV7-9 combines with J gene TRBJ1-1, with D perhaps matching TRBD1 (5 bases). The CDR3 runs to 15 residues. CDR1 and CDR2 (germline): SEHNR, FQNEAQ (reference sequence). Trimming shortened V by 2 bases and J by 4 bases, and 14 bases separated the two germline ends. The CDR3 here is CASSLWGSESTEAFF. As DNA, the CDR3 is TGTGCCAGCAGCTTATGGGGCTCAGAGAGCACTGAAGCTTTCTTT.

This chain joins TRBV5-1 and TRBJ1-2; TRBD1 matches at 9 bases. J gave up 6 bases and V 4 bases, and 4 bases lay outside the gene matches. Germline V gene sequence: CDR1 SGHRS, CDR2 YFSETQ. The CDR3 runs to 13 residues. The CDR3 protein is CASSRDRADGYTF. The CDR3 nucleotides are TGCGCCAGCAGCCGGGACAGGGCGGATGGCTACACCTTC.

The chain has TRBV5-1 and TRBJ1-6; the match to TRBD1 covers 8 bases. CDR1 SGHRS and CDR2 YFSETQ come from the germline V gene. This CDR3 is 15 amino acids long. Trimming removed 5 bases from V and 5 bases from J; junction bases left unmatched: 6. DNA of the CDR3: TGCGCCAGCAGGTTGACGACAGGGGATAATTCACCCCTCCACTTT. Its translation is CASRLTTGDNSPLHF.

The V call is TRBV27, the J call TRBJ1-5; 7 bases are shared with TRBD1. Germline loops: CDR1 MNHEY, CDR2 SMNVEV (reference sequence). V shed 4 bases and J 0 bases; nucleotides not matched to a gene: 12. The CDR3 extends over 18 amino acids. This CDR3 reads CASSSQGTQGNSNQPQHF. The CDR3 nucleotides read TGTGCCAGCAGTTCCCAGGGTACACAGGGGAATAGCAATCAGCCCCAGCATTTT.

The genes are TRBV3-1 (or the pseudogene TRBV3-2) and TRBJ2-5; 13 bases agree with TRBD2. This CDR3 region has 15 residues. The V and J ends lost 4 bases and 4 bases, in that order; junction bases with no gene match: 3. CDR1 is LGHDT, CDR2 YNNKEL, per germline (reference sequence). In DNA, the CDR3 is TGTGCCAGCAGCCGGACTAGCGGGGGTTTAGAGACCCAGTACTTC. It specifies CASSRTSGGLETQYF.